The rows below give T cell receptor beta chains drawn from one sample of a study of T cell responses to AZD1222 COVID-19 vaccine. Assay: immunoSEQ multiplex PCR; the TCRdb copy retains only in-frame clones and omits some. The profile shows around 110,000 clones, 90% to 95% of them singletons. The source material was peripheral blood, sampled on day 0 of AZD1222 vaccination. All receptors come from an adult in good health. CDR3s include the opening cysteine and the closing phenylalanine or tryptophan. D genes are given only for firm matches. A row's size may be missing; if present it is once, few, many or a size class.

size	length	V	J	D	CDR3	DNA
-	16	TRBV5-1	TRBJ1-6	TRBD1	CASSLAGTVSGSPLHF	TGCGCCAGCAGCTTGGCCGGGACAGTCTCTGGTTCACCCCTCCACTTT
-	15	TRBV6-5	TRBJ1-6	-	CASSLEGSYNSPLHF	TGTGCCAGCAGTTTGGAGGGCTCCTATAATTCACCCCTCCACTTT
-	15	TRBV5-1	TRBJ2-2	-	CASSFRVQNTGELFF	TGCGCCAGCAGCTTCCGGGTCCAGAACACCGGGGAGCTGTTTTTT
-	16	TRBV18	TRBJ2-2	-	CASSPIGDSGTGELFF	TGTGCCAGCTCACCGATTGGAGACTCCGGTACCGGGGAGCTGTTTTTT
-	17	TRBV9	TRBJ2-6	-	CASRDSPVRSGANVLTF	TGTGCCAGCAGGGACAGTCCCGTACGCTCTGGGGCCAACGTCCTGACTTTC
-	14	TRBV28	TRBJ2-7	-	CASSLWAGSYEQYF	TGTGCCAGCAGTTTATGGGCGGGCTCCTACGAGCAGTACTTC
-	11	TRBV3-1/TRBV3-2	TRBJ1-1	-	CASSRKGEAFF	TGTGCCAGCAGCCGAAAGGGTGAAGCTTTCTTT
-	14	TRBV2	TRBJ2-7	TRBD2	CASLWTSGTYEQYF	TGTGCCAGCTTATGGACTAGCGGGACCTACGAGCAGTACTTC
once	14	TRBV7-9	TRBJ2-5	-	CASSFYAFQETQYF	TGTGCCAGCAGCTTCTACGCGTTCCAAGAGACCCAGTACTTC
-	12	TRBV12-3/TRBV12-4	TRBJ1-5	-	CASKRGDQPQHF	TGTGCCAGCAAACGAGGGGATCAGCCCCAGCATTTT
-	15	TRBV5-1	TRBJ2-3	TRBD2	CASSLGSGRADTQYF	TGCGCCAGCAGCTTGGGGTCCGGGAGGGCCGATACGCAGTATTTT
-	12	TRBV10-3	TRBJ2-1	-	CAISEVVNEQFF	TGTGCCATCAGTGAAGTTGTGAATGAGCAGTTCTTC
-	14	TRBV2	TRBJ1-1	-	CASSDGPGSTEAFF	TGTGCCAGCAGTGATGGCCCAGGGAGCACTGAAGCTTTCTTT
-	14	TRBV27	TRBJ2-1	-	CASSPLGANREQFF	TGTGCCAGCAGTCCGTTGGGGGCCAATAGAGAGCAGTTCTTC
-	13	TRBV27	TRBJ2-1	-	CASSLSFYNEQFF	TGTGCCAGCAGTTTATCGTTTTACAATGAGCAGTTCTTC